One sample yielded the 20 T cell receptor beta chains listed below, sequenced in a study of spatial heterogeneity in lung cancer. TCRdb reprocessed the 5' RACE reads with MiXCR, giving one entry per CDR3 protein. This repertoire shows around 110,000 distinct CDR3 sequences, over 9% found once; its top ten account for approximately 15%. Time point described: blood at routine non-recurrence follow-up after resection. Whole RNA obtained from tumor, nontumor lung or frozen PBMC underwent sequencing without sorting. Source: PBMCs, taken at follow-up. The source of these receptors is a male donor with early-stage non-small cell lung cancer.

This clonotype was detected many times. The chain employs TRBV4-2 and TRBJ2-7; D perhaps matches TRBD2 (6 bases). Germline values: CDR1 LGHNA, CDR2 YNFKEQ. V shed 0 bases and J shed 1 base, with 10 bases lying between them. There are 15 residues in the CDR3. This chain's CDR3 is CASSQEPGESYEQYF. The DNA of the CDR3 is TGTGCCAGCAGCCAAGAACCGGGGGAGTCCTACGAGCAGTACTTC.

This chain uses TRBV20-1 with TRBJ2-1; D is perhaps TRBD2 (6 bases). This CDR3 comprises 14 residues. Deletions cut 5 bases from V and 12 bases from J, with 23 bases between. Germline CDR1 and CDR2: DFQATT and SNEGSKA (reference sequence). The CDR3 DNA reads as TGCAGTGCTCGGCGGGGCGGAGGAGCGGAAGGGCAGTTCTTC. This sequence encodes CSARRGGGAEGQFF.

This chain joins TRBV4-1 and TRBJ2-6, with TRBD1 as a possible D gene (6 bases). In germline, CDR1 is MGHRA, CDR2 YSYEKL. Trimming removed 5 bases from V and 0 bases from J, with 11 bases in between. The CDR3 sequence is 16 residues long. The CDR3 protein is CASSGTRGSGANVLTF. The CDR3, as DNA: TGCGCCAGCAGCGGCACCAGGGGCTCTGGGGCCAACGTCCTGACTTTC.

The chain recombines TRBV7-9 with TRBJ2-1, with 9 bases identical to TRBD1. The germline CDR1 and CDR2 sequences are SEHNR and FQNEAQ (reference sequence). The CDR3 is 15 amino acids. J was trimmed by 4 bases and V by 3 bases; bases with no gene match: 4. The CDR3 protein is CASSFWDRVYNEQFF. CDR3 bases: TGTGCCAGCAGCTTCTGGGACAGGGTTTACAATGAGCAGTTCTTC.

This clonotype has just a few counts. The DNA for the CDR3 is TGTGCCATCAAGGGACAGGGGGAAATCGGCACTGAAGCTTTCTTT. Amino acids: CAIKGQGEIGTEAFF. The rearrangement joins TRBV10-3 to TRBJ1-1, with TRBD1 matching 11 bases. The CDR3 loop spans 15 amino acids. Germline V gene data show CDR1 as ENHRY and CDR2 as SYGVKD. Trimming at V came to 7 bases and at J to 4 bases, leaving 8 bases not matched to a gene.

This clonotype was seen ten or more times. This chain joins TRBV9 and TRBJ1-2; D remains unclear. V was shortened by 3 bases and J by 3 bases, with 6 bases between the two germline ends. Germline CDR1 reads SGDLS; CDR2 reads YYNGEE. CDR3 length equals 12 residues. The CDR3 reads CASSGRYYGYTF. The CDR3 DNA is TGTGCCAGCAGCGGCCGCTACTATGGCTACACCTTC. Using reference TRBV9 and TRBJ1-2 for the parts outside the CDR3, the full variable domain is DSGVTQTPKHLITATGQRVTLRCSPRSGDLSVYWYQQSLDQGLQFLIQYYNGEERAKGNILERFSAQQFPDLHSELNLSSLELGDSALYFCASSGRYYGYTFGSGTRLTVV.

There are a few counts of this clonotype. This rearrangement joins TRBV5-4 to TRBJ2-3; D may be TRBD1 or TRBD2 (5 bases each). The V and J ends lost 3 bases and 3 bases respectively, with 11 bases between them. This CDR3 region has 14 residues. Germline V gives CDR1 SGHNT, CDR2 YYREEE (reference sequence). The CDR3 region is CASSWGSMTDTQYF. The CDR3 DNA is TGTGCCAGCAGCTGGGGGAGCATGACAGATACGCAGTATTTT.

This clonotype occurred a few times. The chain couples TRBV20-1 to TRBJ2-7, with a tentative D call TRBD1 (5 bases). CDR3 length: 13 amino acids. The ends were cut back, 1 base at V and 6 bases at J, with 13 bases in the middle. Germline values: CDR1 DFQATT, CDR2 SNEGSKA (reference sequence). The CDR3 spells CSARGGSGSEQYF. The CDR3 coding sequence is TGCAGTGCTAGAGGGGGCAGTGGGTCCGAGCAGTACTTC.

This clonotype was observed many times. The V and J genes are TRBV6-5 and TRBJ1-2, with a possible D match to TRBD1 (6 bases). The V gene lost 6 bases and the J gene lost 0 bases, with 20 bases spanning the gap. The CDR3 has 17 residues. CDR1 and CDR2 from the germline V gene are MNHEY and SVGAGI. This chain's CDR3 is CASRNEGGRPPNYGYTF. CDR3 nucleotides: TGTGCCAGCAGAAACGAAGGGGGGCGACCTCCTAACTATGGCTACACCTTC.

The chain employs TRBV5-5 and TRBJ1-1; weak D call: TRBD1 (5 bases). Germline-derived CDR1 and CDR2 are SGHKS and YYEKEE (reference sequence). This CDR3 spans 16 amino acids. V lost 0 bases to trimming and J lost 4 bases, with 16 bases between them. CDR3 coding DNA: TGTGCCAGCAGCTTGGCACTCCTTGTAAGGGGCACTGAAGCTTTCTTT. It codes for CASSLALLVRGTEAFF.

This clonotype was recorded at least ten times. The J gene is TRBJ1-2, the V gene TRBV7-2; possibly TRBD1 for D (5 bases). This CDR3 comprises 16 residues. Germline assignment: CDR1 SGHTA and CDR2 FQGNSA. Trimming stripped 5 bases from V and 8 bases from J, with 24 bases between. The CDR3 DNA reads as TGTGCCAGCAGCCCCGCCCGGGGCTCGTTGGTTTGGGGCTACACCTTC. It encodes CASSPARGSLVWGYTF.

The chain links TRBV10-1 to TRBJ2-2; D unclear. From germline, CDR1 is WNHNN and CDR2 SYGVQD (reference sequence). The CDR3 length is 12 residues. Trimming pared 11 bases from V and 1 base from J, leaving 8 bases between. Written as DNA, the CDR3 is TGCGCCTCCGGGCTGAACACCGGGGAGCTGTTTTTT. It codes for CASGLNTGELFF.

CDR3 sequence reads: CSVPGQGLRGYTF. CDR3 bases: TGCAGTGTCCCGGGACAGGGACTTCGCGGCTACACCTTC. V gene TRBV20-1 combines with J gene TRBJ1-2, with 9 bases matching TRBD1. Germline V CDR1 and CDR2: DFQATT, SNEGSKA (reference sequence). The CDR3 is 13 amino acids. V trimming: 7 bases; J trimming: 8 bases; junction bases outside the gene matches: 11.

This clonotype was seen more than once but under ten times. This chain links TRBV10-3 with TRBJ2-5, with no clear D. The germline V gene has CDR1 ENHRY and CDR2 SYGVKD. The ends were cut back, 11 bases at V and 4 bases at J, with 17 bases in the middle. This CDR3 has 13 residues. The CDR3 DNA follows: TGTGCCGCCTCCTGGGGATTCGGAGAGACCCAGTACTTC. Translation: CAASWGFGETQYF.

This clonotype was observed a single time. This chain connects TRBV28 to TRBJ1-5; unclear D gene. This CDR3 is built from 12 residues. With 3 bases removed from V and 7 bases from J, the gap between germline ends came to 7 bases. CDR1 and CDR2 from the germline V gene are MDHEN and SYDVKM. This chain's CDR3 is CASSFGVQPQHF. CDR3 sequence (DNA): TGTGCCAGCAGTTTTGGGGTCCAGCCCCAGCATTTT.

This clonotype was seen at least ten times. This may be a read error, as it is one base from a much larger clone. The chain carries TRBV6-1 and TRBJ1-1; 7 bases are shared with TRBD1. The CDR3 spans 14 residues. Trimming at V came to 5 bases and at J to 1 base, leaving 4 bases not matched to a gene. Germline CDR1 MNHNS, CDR2 SASEGT. The CDR3 coding sequence is TGTGCCAGCAGTACGGGACAGACGAACACTGAAGCTTTCTTT. It translates to CASSTGQTNTEAFF.

The rearrangement joins TRBV20-1 to TRBJ2-5, with 10 bases aligning to TRBD2. This CDR3 has 14 residues. Germline V gene data show CDR1 as DFQATT and CDR2 as SNEGSKA (reference sequence). The ends lost 4 bases at V and 4 bases at J; junction bases unmatched: 6. The CDR3 sequence is CSAKSGGAGETQYF. Here the CDR3 DNA reads TGCAGTGCTAAAAGCGGGGGGGCCGGAGAGACCCAGTACTTC.

J is TRBJ2-3 and V is TRBV10-1; tentative D call: TRBD2 (5 bases). This CDR3 contains 14 residues. Germline V gene data show CDR1 as WNHNN and CDR2 as SYGVQD (reference sequence). V lost 5 bases, J lost 5 bases, and 14 bases lay in between. CDR3 sequence: CASSPLGAEDTQYF. In DNA, the CDR3 is TGCGCCAGCAGTCCTTTGGGAGCGGAAGATACGCAGTATTTT.

This clonotype has just a few counts. This chain connects TRBV28 to TRBJ1-1; D ambiguous. With 7 bases removed from V and 4 bases from J, the gap between germline ends came to 10 bases. CDR3 size: 12 residues. Germline V gives CDR1 MDHEN, CDR2 SYDVKM. CDR3 region: CASNWGATEAFF. The CDR3 DNA reads TGTGCCAGCAACTGGGGTGCCACTGAAGCTTTCTTT.

V gene TRBV6-5 combines with J gene TRBJ1-1, with 8 positions matching TRBD1. V dropped 0 bases and J dropped 8; count of bases not matched to a gene: 8. Germline V gene lookup returns CDR1 MNHEY and CDR2 SVGAGI. The CDR3 is made up of 15 amino acids. The DNA for the CDR3 is TGTGCCAGCAGTTACTCCTCCCAGGGGGCTACGGAAGCTTTCTTT. Its protein is CASSYSSQGATEAFF.